These 29 T cell receptor beta chains were all obtained from the same sample, sequenced in a study of OX40 agonist ivuxolimab in advanced cancers. Assay used: immunoSEQ multiplex PCR; TCRdb lists only in-frame clones, some missing. The sample lists around 90,000 clones, around 90% occurring once. Here the sequenced sample was CD4+ or CD8+ T cells sorted from blood, taken in a trial of the OX40 agonist ivuxolimab. The receptors come from an adult with an advanced solid tumor such as melanoma, head and neck, liver or kidney cancer.

The chain carries TRBV7-3 and TRBJ2-2, with a possible D match to TRBD2 (6 bases). Trimming removed 5 bases at V and 1 base at J, with 23 bases between. Germline assignment: CDR1 SGHTA and CDR2 FQGTGA. The CDR3 has 19 residues. CDR3 in amino acids: CASSPRSQRWRENTGELFF. The DNA of the CDR3 is TGTGCCAGCAGCCCAAGATCTCAGCGCTGGCGGGAGAACACCGGGGAGCTGTTTTTT.

V and J are TRBV30 and TRBJ2-5; D ambiguous. The CDR3 is made up of 10 amino acids. The V gene lost 2 bases and the J gene lost 4 bases, with 2 bases spanning the gap. Germline V gene data show CDR1 as GTSNPN and CDR2 as SVGIG (reference sequence). CDR3 region: CAWSTETQYF. In DNA form, the CDR3 reads TGTGCCTGGAGTACAGAGACCCAGTACTTC.

The rearrangement uses TRBV11-3 and TRBJ2-2; D is possibly TRBD1 (6 bases). This CDR3 spans 13 amino acids. The V end lost 4 bases, the J end lost 8 bases, and 11 bases lay between the germline ends. CDR1 and CDR2 from the germline V gene are SGHNT and YENEEA. The CDR3 region has the DNA TGTGCCAGCAGCTCCATAGACAGGGGGGAGCTGTTTTTT. Residues: CASSSIDRGELFF.

This chain joins TRBV7-9 and TRBJ1-2; TRBD1 agrees at 7 bases. Losses at the gene ends were 2 bases for V and 6 bases for J; bases not matched to a gene: 18. Germline lookup yields CDR1 SEHNR and CDR2 FQNEAQ (reference sequence). The CDR3 length is 18 residues. This CDR3 reads CASSLPPPQGGRTHGYTF. Here the CDR3 DNA reads TGTGCCAGCAGCTTACCGCCACCGCAGGGGGGGCGCACCCATGGCTACACCTTC.

This sequence joins TRBV6-6 and TRBJ2-7, with 7 bases identical to TRBD1. Trimming at V came to 6 bases and at J to 2 bases, leaving 7 bases not matched to a gene. This CDR3 has 14 residues. Germline V gene data show CDR1 as MNHNY and CDR2 as SVGAGI (reference sequence). CDR3 DNA: TGTGCCAGCAGCCTAGGGACAGATACCTACGAGCAGTACTTC. It codes for CASSLGTDTYEQYF.

The rearrangement links TRBV6-6 to TRBJ2-7; weak D call: TRBD1 (6 bases). Germline V CDR1 and CDR2: MNHNY, SVGAGI (reference sequence). This CDR3 contains 14 residues. V lost 6 bases to trimming and J lost 7 bases, with 19 bases between them. The CDR3 reads CASRGMGQAGEQYF. The CDR3 bases are TGTGCCAGCAGGGGAATGGGACAAGCAGGGGAGCAGTACTTC.

This chain links TRBV6-5 with TRBJ1-1; possible D gene TRBD1, 6 bases. The V and J ends lost 0 bases and 2 bases respectively, with 10 bases between them. The CDR3 loop spans 15 amino acids. Per germline, CDR1 MNHEY and CDR2 SVGAGI. The CDR3 reads CASSYSTGANTEAFF. Here the CDR3 DNA reads TGTGCCAGCAGTTACTCGACGGGGGCTAACACTGAAGCTTTCTTT.

The chain couples TRBV28 to TRBJ2-1; the match to TRBD1 covers 9 bases. This CDR3 has 13 amino acids. Germline-derived CDR1 and CDR2 are MDHEN and SYDVKM. V trimming: 6 bases; J trimming: 12 bases; junction bases outside the gene matches: 9. CDR3 nucleotide sequence: TGTGCCAGCAGCCACGGACAGGGGTCGGGGCAGTTCTTC. It specifies CASSHGQGSGQFF.

V is TRBV6-5 and J is TRBJ2-1, with 14 nucleotides matching TRBD2. The V gene's germline CDR1 is MNHEY and CDR2 SVGAGI. The CDR3 loop spans 15 amino acids. V lost 8 bases, J lost 9 bases, and 9 bases stayed unmatched. The CDR3 reads CASRPGLAGGGEQFF. In DNA form, the CDR3 reads TGTGCCAGCCGCCCAGGACTAGCGGGAGGTGGTGAGCAGTTCTTC.

V is TRBV6-5 and J is TRBJ2-5; D tentatively fits TRBD1 or TRBD2 (5 bases each). Near its end, the DNA agrees better with TRBJ2-7, so the J call may be wrong. This CDR3 comprises 14 residues. Germline CDR1 and CDR2: MNHEY and SVGAGI. For the CDR3, the DNA is TGTGCCAGCAGCCCCGTGGGGGAGCGGTACGAGCAGTACTTC. Protein product: CASSPVGERYEQYF.

The V gene is TRBV7-3, the J gene TRBJ2-7, with TRBD2 matching 13 bases. The ends lost 1 base at V and 4 bases at J; junction bases unmatched: 4. The CDR3 has 16 residues. The germline V gene has CDR1 SGHTA and CDR2 FQGTGA. CDR3 sequence reads: CASSLIQGLAGYEQYF. CDR3 sequence (DNA): TGTGCCAGCAGCTTAATTCAGGGACTAGCGGGATACGAGCAGTACTTC.

Comments on this clone: This sample also contains other DNA sequences that code for the same CDR3. The chain has TRBV18 and TRBJ2-5; D may match TRBD1 or TRBD2 (5 bases each). Germline CDR1 and CDR2: KGHSH and LQKENI. Trimming left V 3 bases short and J 5 bases short, with 13 bases between. The CDR3 length is 14 residues. The CDR3 loop reads CASSPGPTGETQYF. CDR3 coding DNA: TGTGCCAGCTCACCGGGGCCCACGGGGGAGACCCAGTACTTC.

V gene TRBV10-3 combines with J gene TRBJ2-1; D is unresolved. CDR3 size: 15 residues. CDR1 is ENHRY and CDR2 is SYGVKD in the germline V gene. V shed 2 bases and J shed 0 bases, with 8 bases lying between them. The CDR3 sequence: CAISETVSSYNEQFF. The CDR3 DNA reads TGTGCCATCAGTGAGACGGTAAGCTCCTACAATGAGCAGTTCTTC.

J is TRBJ2-5 and V is TRBV2, with TRBD1 matching 7 bases. The J segment lost 4 bases and the V segment lost 3 bases, leaving 11 bases of the junction unmatched. The CDR3 length is 16 residues. CDR1 is SNHLY and CDR2 is FYNNEI in the germline V gene. CDR3 amino acids: CASSDSNRGFIETQYF. The CDR3 DNA is TGTGCCAGCAGTGACAGCAACAGGGGTTTTATAGAGACCCAGTACTTC.

V usage is TRBV5-1 and J usage is TRBJ2-7; D possibly corresponds to TRBD2 (6 bases). Germline CDR1 SGHRS, CDR2 YFSETQ. Deletions cut 0 bases from V and 2 bases from J, with 15 bases between. The CDR3 contains 16 residues. CDR3 sequence reads: CASSLAEQGGTYEQYF. The CDR3 DNA reads as TGCGCCAGCAGCTTGGCCGAGCAGGGAGGAACCTACGAGCAGTACTTC.

J is TRBJ2-7 and V is TRBV30, with 9 bases matching TRBD1. V was clipped by 1 base and J by 4 bases; unmatched bases: 8. The CDR3 runs to 15 residues. The germline CDR1 and CDR2 sequences are GTSNPN and SVGIG (reference sequence). For the CDR3, the DNA is TGTGCCTGGAGTGCCGGGACAGGGATTAGGTACGAGCAGTACTTC. It codes for CAWSAGTGIRYEQYF.

This chain uses TRBV28 with TRBJ1-3; D is possibly TRBD1 (6 bases). This CDR3 region has 14 residues. The V end lost 9 bases, the J end lost 0 bases, and 12 bases lay between the germline ends. Germline CDR1 reads MDHEN; CDR2 reads SYDVKM. CDR3 DNA sequence: TGTGCCAGTTCCTGGACAGTCTCTGGAAACACCATATATTTT. The encoded protein is CASSWTVSGNTIYF. The complete variable domain, with remaining parts taken from reference TRBV28 and TRBJ1-3, reads DVKVTQSSRYLVKRTGEKVFLECVQDMDHENMFWYRQDPGLGLRLIYFSYDVKMKEKGDIPEGYSVSREKKERFSLILESASTNQTSMYLCASSWTVSGNTIYFGEGSWLTVV.

CDR3 bases: TGTGCCAGTAGTTCGGGACCGCCATTGGGGGATGAGCAGTTCTTC. Amino acids: CASSSGPPLGDEQFF. This sequence joins TRBV19 and TRBJ2-1; either TRBD1 or TRBD2 may fit D (5 bases each). Deletions cut 5 bases from V and 8 bases from J, with 19 bases between. This CDR3 region has 15 residues. Germline V gene data show CDR1 as LNHDA and CDR2 as SQIVND (reference sequence).

Only one count was recorded for this clone. This rearrangement joins TRBV2 to TRBJ2-1; 8 bases agree with TRBD2. The CDR3 has 13 residues. J gave up 6 bases and V 6 bases, and 4 bases lay outside the gene matches. CDR1 is SNHLY and CDR2 is FYNNEI in the germline V gene. CDR3 nucleotides: TGTGCCAGCAGCGTAGGACTAGCCAATGAGCAGTTCTTC. Protein product: CASSVGLANEQFF.

The chain combines TRBV19 with TRBJ1-4; weak D call: TRBD1 (5 bases). The ends were cut back, 3 bases at V and 7 bases at J, with 9 bases in the middle. CDR1 LNHDA and CDR2 SQIVND come from the germline V gene (reference sequence). The CDR3 spans 13 residues. This chain's CDR3 is CASSMTVGEKLFF. The CDR3 coding sequence is TGTGCCAGTAGTATGACAGTAGGTGAAAAACTGTTTTTT.

The rearrangement links TRBV19 to TRBJ2-7; D is possibly TRBD1 (6 bases). Trimming removed 3 bases at V and 2 bases at J, with 11 bases between. Germline CDR1 reads LNHDA; CDR2 reads SQIVND (reference sequence). The CDR3 covers 14 residues. In DNA form, the CDR3 reads TGTGCCAGTAGTATTGGACAGTCGCCCTACGAGCAGTACTTC. As protein: CASSIGQSPYEQYF.

The rearrangement uses TRBV5-1 and TRBJ2-3, with 8 bases fitting TRBD2. J lost 3 bases, V lost 4 bases, and 10 bases had no gene match. The CDR3 spans 16 residues. The germline CDR1 and CDR2 sequences are SGHRS and YFSETQ. The CDR3 sequence is CASSVLTGGATDTQYF. For the CDR3, the DNA is TGCGCCAGCAGCGTCTTGACGGGGGGGGCGACAGATACGCAGTATTTT.

This clone was detected only once. The rearrangement links TRBV7-2 to TRBJ2-1; no clear D gene. From germline, CDR1 is SGHTA and CDR2 FQGNSA. Deletions cut 0 bases from V and 10 bases from J, with 13 bases between. The CDR3 totals 14 residues. CDR3 in amino acids: CASSLAGPAKEQFF. CDR3 DNA: TGTGCCAGCAGCTTAGCCGGCCCGGCCAAAGAGCAGTTCTTC.

The rearrangement links TRBV5-1 to TRBJ1-4; 7 nucleotides agree with TRBD1. The germline V gene has CDR1 SGHRS and CDR2 YFSETQ. The ends lost 4 bases at V and 2 bases at J; junction bases unmatched: 8. This CDR3 has 16 residues. Here the CDR3 reads CASSPPRGSTNEKLFF. CDR3 DNA: TGCGCCAGCAGCCCGCCCAGGGGGTCCACTAATGAAAAACTGTTTTTT.

V usage is TRBV6-1 and J usage is TRBJ2-7, with TRBD2 identical over 8 bases. CDR3 size: 15 residues. Looked up from germline, CDR1 is MNHNS and CDR2 is SASEGT. Trimming removed 2 bases from V and 4 bases from J; junction bases left unmatched: 7. The CDR3 reads CASSEQSGRTYEQYF. In DNA form, the CDR3 reads TGTGCCAGCAGTGAACAGAGCGGGAGAACTTACGAGCAGTACTTC.

The chain is built from TRBV7-2 and TRBJ1-1; unclear D gene. Trimming removed 1 base from V and 5 bases from J, with 14 bases in between. The CDR3 loop spans 15 amino acids. Germline CDR1 is SGHTA and CDR2 is FQGNSA. DNA for the CDR3: TGTGCCAGCAGCTTAGTGCCTCAGACGGGAACTGAAGCTTTCTTT. Translated, it gives CASSLVPQTGTEAFF.

The J gene is TRBJ1-1, the V gene TRBV7-9; the match to TRBD1 covers 8 bases. This CDR3 is 14 amino acids long. With V trimmed by 3 bases and J by 3 bases, 3 bases remained unmatched. CDR1 is SEHNR and CDR2 is FQNEAQ in the germline V gene (reference sequence). CDR3 in amino acids: CASSFGTGDTEAFF. CDR3 nucleotide sequence: TGTGCCAGCAGCTTCGGGACAGGAGACACTGAAGCTTTCTTT.

This clone appeared a single time. The rearrangement joins TRBV5-8 to TRBJ1-5, with 8 bases that match TRBD1. The junction had 9 bases not matched to a gene; V was cut back by 4 bases and J by 6 bases. Germline CDR1 SGHTS, CDR2 YDEGEE. CDR3 size: 15 residues. CDR3 in DNA: TGTGCCAGCAGCGGGGGACAGGTTAAGGGTCAGCCCCAGCATTTT. Amino acids: CASSGGQVKGQPQHF.

V is TRBV5-1 and J is TRBJ2-1, with 9 positions matching TRBD2. The CDR3 sequence is 15 residues long. Per germline, CDR1 SGHRS and CDR2 YFSETQ. With V trimmed by 4 bases and J by 2 bases, 4 bases remained unmatched. The CDR3 region has the DNA TGCGCCAGCAGCAGGACTAGCGAGGCCTACAATGAGCAGTTCTTC. The encoded protein is CASSRTSEAYNEQFF.